This T cell receptor (beta chain) was documented in a study of blood T cell repertoires in COVID-19. Clones were read by immunoSEQ multiplex PCR, and TCRdb kept only the in-frame ones, dropping some. The profile covers 85,000 to 110,000 clones, with 70% to 90% appearing a single time and 3.1% taken by the ten largest. The CDR3 contains 13 residues. Trimming cost V 3 bases and J 6 bases, with 12 bases left between them. Germline V gives CDR1 SGDLS, CDR2 YYNGEE. The receptor was derived from a man aged 50 or older in a cohort sampled during active COVID-19. The chain is built from TRBV9 and TRBJ1-1, with D perhaps TRBD1 (5 bases). Source material: peripheral blood. This CDR3 reads CASSAQGEAEAFF. In DNA, the CDR3 is TGTGCCAGCAGCGCGCAGGGTGAGGCTGAAGCTTTCTTT.